One and the same sample provided the 20 T cell receptor beta chains below, sequenced in a study of blood T cell repertoires in COVID-19. Measured with immunoSEQ multiplex PCR; TCRdb has only the in-frame clones, and not every one. In the table there are 200,000 to 250,000 clones, 82% of which are singletons. The specimen sequenced was peripheral blood. The receptors come from a woman older than 75 with acute or convalescent COVID-19.

This rearrangement joins TRBV2 to TRBJ1-4; 9 nucleotides align to TRBD1. V dropped 6 bases and J dropped 8; count of bases not matched to a gene: 7. Germline CDR1 is SNHLY and CDR2 is FYNNEI. The CDR3 has 14 residues. The chain's CDR3 is CASRPGQGWEKLFF. The CDR3 DNA follows: TGTGCCAGCAGGCCGGGACAGGGTTGGGAAAAACTGTTTTTT.

This clone was seen more than once but under ten times. V is TRBV10-3 and J is TRBJ1-2; D is perhaps TRBD1 (5 bases). The germline V and J ends were trimmed by 4 bases and 0 bases, with 6 bases remaining between them. CDR1 is ENHRY, CDR2 SYGVKD, per germline. This CDR3 is built from 13 residues. The CDR3 sequence: CAISARANYGYTF. The CDR3 region has the DNA TGTGCCATCAGTGCCAGGGCTAACTATGGCTACACCTTC.

The chain couples TRBV7-9 to TRBJ2-2, with TRBD1 identical over 7 bases. With 7 bases clipped from V and 8 bases from J, the junction kept 7 bases outside the gene matches. The germline V gene has CDR1 SEHNR and CDR2 FQNEAQ (reference sequence). The CDR3 is 13 amino acids. The DNA for the CDR3 is TGTGCCAGCAAAGCAACAGGGGTTGGGGAGCTGTTTTTT. It specifies CASKATGVGELFF. The full variable domain, with the rest looked up from reference TRBV7-9 and TRBJ2-2, is DTGVSQNPRHKITKRGQNVTFRCDPISEHNRLYWYRQTLGQGPEFLTYFQNEAQLEKSRLLSDRFSAERPKGSFSTLEIQRTEQGDSAMYLCASKATGVGELFFGEGSRLTVL.

J is TRBJ1-1 and V is TRBV3-1 (or the pseudogene TRBV3-2); D gene uncertain. V was shortened by 1 base and J by 0 bases, with 6 bases between the two germline ends. This CDR3 region has 14 residues. The V gene's germline CDR1 is LGHDT and CDR2 YNNKEL (reference sequence). The DNA for the CDR3 is TGTGCCAGCAGCCAAGGGTCGGTGAACACTGAAGCTTTCTTT. Translated, it gives CASSQGSVNTEAFF.

This clone was seen a single time. The chain joins TRBV6-6 to TRBJ2-5; D may be TRBD1 (6 bases). CDR1 and CDR2 from the germline V gene are MNHNY and SVGAGI (reference sequence). This CDR3 region has 12 residues. The V gene lost 7 bases and the J gene lost 4 bases, with 10 bases spanning the gap. Here the CDR3 reads CASNAGAETQYF. The CDR3 DNA reads as TGTGCCAGCAACGCAGGGGCAGAGACCCAGTACTTC.

The V and J genes are TRBV28 and TRBJ1-4; 8 bases match TRBD1. Per germline, CDR1 MDHEN and CDR2 SYDVKM. The CDR3 totals 14 residues. Trimming took 6 bases from V and 7 from J; bases not matched to a gene: 7. The CDR3 region has the DNA TGTGCCAGCAGGACCGGGACAGGTCGTGAAAAACTGTTTTTT. Translating it yields CASRTGTGREKLFF.

CDR3 bases: TGTGCCAGCCTGGGACTAGTGGAGAATGAGCAGTTCTTC. Its protein product is CASLGLVENEQFF. The chain links TRBV6-5 to TRBJ2-1, with 8 bases aligning to TRBD2. The CDR3 is made up of 13 amino acids. The trim removed 8 bases at V and 7 bases at J, leaving 7 bases unmatched. The germline CDR1 and CDR2 sequences are MNHEY and SVGAGI.

This clone was counted a single time. The V call is TRBV5-1, the J call TRBJ1-1; possible D gene TRBD1, 6 bases. Between the trimmed V and J ends, which lost 0 bases and 3 bases, there was a span of 12 bases. The CDR3 runs to 15 residues. The germline V gene has CDR1 SGHRS and CDR2 YFSETQ. The CDR3 nucleotides are TGCGCCAGCAGCTTGGGGGGTACAGGGTACACTGAAGCTTTCTTT. Amino acids: CASSLGGTGYTEAFF.

The J gene is TRBJ2-2, the V gene TRBV7-9; the D gene is possibly TRBD2 (5 bases). The CDR3 has 15 amino acids. Trimming cost V 3 bases and J 0 bases, with 8 bases left between them. CDR1 and CDR2 from the germline V gene are SEHNR and FQNEAQ (reference sequence). The CDR3 sequence: CASSFLGTNTGELFF. The DNA for the CDR3 is TGTGCCAGCAGCTTCCTCGGGACGAACACCGGGGAGCTGTTTTTT.

The V gene is TRBV6-2 or TRBV6-3, the J gene TRBJ1-5; 8 nucleotides match TRBD1. The CDR3 extends over 14 amino acids. The germline gives CDR1 MNHEY, CDR2 SVGEGT. The V segment lost 5 bases and the J segment 3 bases; nucleotides outside the gene matches: 3. The DNA of the CDR3 is TGTGCCAGCAGTGGACAGGGCTCCAATCAGCCCCAGCATTTT. Amino acid sequence: CASSGQGSNQPQHF.

This clone has only one observation. V is TRBV7-9 and J is TRBJ2-5; D gene unclear. Germline V CDR1 and CDR2: SEHNR, FQNEAQ (reference sequence). The CDR3 covers 14 residues. V was pared by 5 bases and J by 2 bases, with 12 bases between. CDR3 DNA sequence: TGTGCCAGCAGCCCCCGAACAGTACAAGAGACCCAGTACTTC. This encodes CASSPRTVQETQYF.

The chain has TRBV7-2 and TRBJ1-5, with D perhaps matching TRBD1 (5 bases). The germline CDR1 and CDR2 sequences are SGHTA and FQGNSA. V lost 1 base and J lost 3, with 7 bases in between. The CDR3 totals 14 residues. The CDR3 sequence: CASSLGQNNQPQHF. For the CDR3, the DNA is TGTGCCAGCAGCTTAGGACAGAACAATCAGCCCCAGCATTTT.

The genes are TRBV15 and TRBJ1-5; TRBD1 agrees at 7 bases. Unmatched junction bases numbered 6, after V lost 0 bases and J lost 7 bases. From germline, CDR1 is LNHNV and CDR2 YYDKDF (reference sequence). CDR3 length: 15 residues. CDR3 nucleotide sequence: TGTGCCACCAGCAGAGATAAGGGACAGTGGCAGCCCCAGCATTTT. It encodes CATSRDKGQWQPQHF. Supplemented by reference TRBV15 and TRBJ1-5, the full variable domain reads DAMVIQNPRYQVTQFGKPVTLSCSQTLNHNVMYWYQQKSSQAPKLLFHYYDKDFNNEADTPDNFQSRRPNTSFCFLDIRSPGLGDTAMYLCATSRDKGQWQPQHFGDGTRLSIL.

This clone showed up just once. The chain uses TRBV2 and TRBJ1-5, with TRBD1 as a possible D gene (6 bases). Deletions cut 1 base from V and 4 bases from J, with 11 bases between. There are 15 residues in the CDR3. Per germline, CDR1 SNHLY and CDR2 FYNNEI. The DNA for the CDR3 is TGTGCCAGCAGTGAAGTGGTCCAGGGGAATCAGCCCCAGCATTTT. This gives the protein CASSEVVQGNQPQHF.

The rearrangement links TRBV7-9 to TRBJ1-1, with D hard to call. In germline, CDR1 is SEHNR, CDR2 FQNEAQ (reference sequence). V was cut by 4 bases and J by 2 bases, with 8 bases left in between. CDR3 length equals 13 residues. CDR3 coding DNA: TGTGCCAGCAGCTCTTTCGTAAACACTGAAGCTTTCTTT. Its protein product is CASSSFVNTEAFF.

This chain joins TRBV7-2 and TRBJ2-5, with a weak D call TRBD1 (6 bases). V lost 2 bases and J lost 2, with 12 bases in between. Germline CDR1 and CDR2: SGHTA and FQGNSA. This CDR3 has 15 residues. The CDR3 DNA is TGTGCCAGCAGCTTACAACAGGGTTCACAAGAGACCCAGTACTTC. Translating gives CASSLQQGSQETQYF.

The V and J genes are TRBV5-1 and TRBJ2-2, with a weak D call TRBD1 (5 bases). Germline values: CDR1 SGHRS, CDR2 YFSETQ. The V end lost 4 bases, the J end lost 1 base, and 8 bases lay between the germline ends. The CDR3 consists of 14 residues. The CDR3 is CASSPQGNTGELFF. The CDR3 DNA follows: TGCGCCAGCAGCCCCCAGGGGAACACCGGGGAGCTGTTTTTT.

The J gene is TRBJ1-1, the V gene TRBV30; D possibly corresponds to TRBD1 (5 bases). The CDR3 has 13 amino acids. Germline CDR1 is GTSNPN and CDR2 is SVGIG (reference sequence). The ends were cut back, 4 bases at V and 5 bases at J, with 14 bases in the middle. CDR3 amino acids: CAWIISGGTEAFF. CDR3 sequence (DNA): TGTGCCTGGATTATAAGCGGGGGGACTGAAGCTTTCTTT.

Only a few counts were recorded for this clone. The chain has TRBV18 and TRBJ2-1; 10 nucleotides line up with TRBD1. V gave up 2 bases and J gave up 2 bases; unmatched junction bases: 0. The CDR3 contains 15 residues. Germline-derived CDR1 and CDR2 are KGHSH and LQKENI. The CDR3 spells CASSPGQGAYNEQFF. For the CDR3, the DNA is TGTGCCAGCTCACCAGGACAGGGGGCCTACAATGAGCAGTTCTTC.

The chain is built from TRBV3-1 (or the pseudogene TRBV3-2) and TRBJ2-7, with D perhaps matching TRBD1 (6 bases). Germline-derived CDR1 and CDR2 are LGHDT and YNNKEL (reference sequence). V lost 0 bases and J lost 2, with 11 bases in between. This CDR3 has 15 amino acids. The CDR3 coding sequence is TGTGCCAGCAGCCAAGATCCGCACAGGGCCTACGAGCAGTACTTC. As protein: CASSQDPHRAYEQYF.